A single TCR beta chain is shown here with its context. Its target is not known. Through a sample-barcoded 5' primer and a J-beta primer mix, a second PCR was run for roughly 7 to 12 cycles. One entry per CDR3 protein results from TCRdb running MiXCR on the 5' RACE reads. The sample yields approximately 900,000 distinct CDR3 sequences, 25% to 35% seen once. The CDR3 contains 16 residues. Germline V gene data show CDR1 as DFQATT and CDR2 as SNEGSKA (reference sequence). Unmatched junction bases numbered 10, after V lost 3 bases and J lost 5 bases. The data belong to a study of blood T cells in healthy people across ages. Study-wide results and caveats: Comparison with aged donors showed that long-lived donors had more naive CD4+ cells and higher diversity. Age brought a roughly linear fall in TCR beta diversity measured per million T cells.

This sample also belongs to another study, concerning T cells of mothers and their children. That study reports: RNA extracted was entirely used for cDNA synthesis, roughly 1.4 ug per 15 ul. Related mother-child pairs showed slightly higher but non-significant overlap than unrelated pairs.

The clonotype was recovered from a woman aged 40 to 50 in good health. The gene calls are TRBV20-1 and TRBJ2-3, with 11 bases identical to TRBD2. Sequenced input: blood. CDR3 nucleotides: TGCAGTGCTAGTGGACGACTAGCGGGAAGTGGAGATACGCAGTATTTT. Translating it yields CSASGRLAGSGDTQYF.